Shown below are 20 T cell receptor beta chains from a single sample sequenced in a study of T cell changes during pregnancy in multiple sclerosis (dated by TCRdb to the late 2010s). To prepare the library, the immunoSEQ multiplex PCR assay was applied. TCRdb mirrors the immuneACCESS table, restricted to in-frame sequences. Some clones are absent from its copies; in checked studies, under half trace to an unresolved V gene, and the reason for the others is unknown. This sample has roughly 32,000 clones in its table, and 70% to 90% of those were observed once. The ten largest account for 11% of the sample. The sample consisted of CD8+ T cells from peripheral blood mononuclear cells, taken in the third trimester of pregnancy. These receptors all come from a female donor with multiple sclerosis, enrolled in a pregnancy study.

This clone is a singleton in its sample. This chain connects TRBV27 to TRBJ2-4; TRBD1 agrees at 7 bases. J was trimmed by 0 bases and V by 4 bases; bases with no gene match: 6. The CDR3 has 16 residues. CDR1 is MNHEY, CDR2 SMNVEV, per germline (reference sequence). CDR3 DNA sequence: TGTGCCAGCAGTTCCCGACAGGGTCTAGCCAAAAACATTCAGTACTTC. This codes for CASSSRQGLAKNIQYF.

This clone rates as medium-sized (0.01 to 0.1%). V and J are TRBV5-5 and TRBJ2-2; TRBD1 matches at 8 bases. The germline V gene encodes CDR1 SGHKS and CDR2 YYEKEE (reference sequence). V was pared by 0 bases and J by 3 bases, with 4 bases of the junction left unmatched. CDR3 length: 16 residues. The CDR3, as DNA: TGTGCCAGCAGCTTGGGACAGGGGCTATACACCGGGGAGCTGTTTTTT. Translated, it gives CASSLGQGLYTGELFF.

The sample holds a few counts of this clone. The V gene is TRBV28, the J gene TRBJ2-7; TRBD2 matches at 7 bases. This CDR3 comprises 15 residues. After removal of 7 bases from V and 2 bases from J, the junction contained 11 bases not matched to a gene. Germline CDR1 reads MDHEN; CDR2 reads SYDVKM. The CDR3 loop reads CASNGEREMTYEQYF. As DNA, the CDR3 is TGTGCCAGCAATGGAGAGCGGGAAATGACCTACGAGCAGTACTTC.

V usage is TRBV6-1 and J usage is TRBJ1-2; 9 positions match TRBD1. V lost 1 base to trimming and J lost 4 bases; unmatched junction nucleotides: 1. The CDR3 contains 14 residues. Germline lookup yields CDR1 MNHNS and CDR2 SASEGT. This CDR3 reads CASSEGTGVYGYTF. Written as DNA, the CDR3 is TGTGCCAGCAGTGAAGGGACAGGGGTCTATGGCTACACCTTC.

The chain recombines TRBV7-9 with TRBJ1-1; tentatively, D is TRBD1 (6 bases). Per the germline V gene, CDR1 is SEHNR and CDR2 is FQNEAQ (reference sequence). Trimming removed 5 bases from V and 6 bases from J, with 19 bases in between. The length of the CDR3 is 15 residues. The DNA for the CDR3 is TGTGCCAGCAGCCCCCTGCAGGGGTTGAAGGCTGAAGCTTTCTTT. Translating it yields CASSPLQGLKAEAFF.

The chain uses TRBV30 and TRBJ1-1, with D perhaps TRBD1 (6 bases). CDR3 size: 15 residues. The germline V gene has CDR1 GTSNPN and CDR2 SVGIG (reference sequence). Trimming took off 1 base at V and 0 bases at J, with 12 bases between the two ends. The CDR3 is CAWSAGHLMNTEAFF. The CDR3, as DNA: TGTGCCTGGAGTGCGGGACACCTCATGAACACTGAAGCTTTCTTT.

The J gene is TRBJ2-2, the V gene TRBV5-8; maybe TRBD2 (5 bases). Germline CDR1 and CDR2: SGHTS and YDEGEE. This CDR3 spans 10 amino acids. The DNA for the CDR3 is TGTGCTAGCGCGGCCGGGGAGCTGTTTTTT. This translates into CASAAGELFF.

DNA for the CDR3: TGCGCCAGCAGCGGACTGGACAATGAGCAGTTCTTC. This translates into CASSGLDNEQFF. The chain has TRBV4-1 and TRBJ2-1; possibly TRBD2 for D (5 bases). The germline CDR1 and CDR2 sequences are MGHRA and YSYEKL. The germline V and J ends were trimmed by 5 bases and 5 bases, with 7 bases remaining between them. This CDR3 contains 12 residues.

The gene calls are TRBV18 and TRBJ1-4; D possibly corresponds to TRBD1 (5 bases). Per the germline V gene, CDR1 is KGHSH and CDR2 is LQKENI. The CDR3 is 16 residues long. V shed 2 bases and J shed 5 bases, with 15 bases lying between them. The CDR3 spells CASSPFSAGLNEKLFF. The CDR3 DNA is TGTGCCAGCTCACCATTCTCGGCAGGGTTGAATGAAAAACTGTTTTTT.

A remark on this clone: Other DNA sequences of this sample code for an identical CDR3. The rearrangement uses TRBV28 and TRBJ2-7; a weak D match, TRBD2 (5 bases). The length of the CDR3 is 12 residues. Germline V lookup: CDR1 MDHEN, CDR2 SYDVKM. Trimming left V 3 bases short and J 4 bases short, with 7 bases between. The CDR3 sequence: CASSLRGYEQYF. DNA for the CDR3: TGTGCCAGCAGTTTGAGAGGGTACGAGCAGTACTTC.

V is TRBV6-5 and J is TRBJ1-2; 7 bases match TRBD1. With V trimmed by 6 bases and J by 3 bases, 4 bases remained unmatched. This CDR3 comprises 13 residues. CDR1 and CDR2 (germline): MNHEY, SVGAGI. The CDR3 DNA reads TGTGCCAGCAGCGTACAGGGGTACTATGGCTACACCTTC. Its protein product is CASSVQGYYGYTF.

The V call is TRBV27, the J call TRBJ2-3, with D perhaps TRBD2 (6 bases). The length of the CDR3 is 14 residues. From germline, CDR1 is MNHEY and CDR2 SMNVEV (reference sequence). Trimming removed 5 bases at V and 5 bases at J, with 14 bases between. CDR3 in DNA: TGTGCCAGCAGTGGGGGACTGGTGCGAGATACGCAGTATTTT. Its protein product is CASSGGLVRDTQYF.

The rearrangement links TRBV6-1 to TRBJ2-7; no firm D call. CDR1 and CDR2 from the germline V gene are MNHNS and SASEGT. The germline V and J ends were trimmed by 6 bases and 1 base, with 16 bases remaining between them. The CDR3 sequence is 15 residues long. This CDR3 is CASRTTELQSYEQYF. The CDR3 region has the DNA TGTGCCAGCAGGACCACAGAGCTCCAATCCTACGAGCAGTACTTC.

The chain uses TRBV21-1 and TRBJ1-5. TRBV21-1 is a recognized pseudogene. The CDR3 runs 19 residues. The CDR3 here is CASSGAGELEGMGNQPQHF. In DNA, the CDR3 is TGTGCCAGCAGCGGAGCCGGGGAGCTGGAGGGAATGGGCAATCAGCCCCAGCATTTT.

The J gene is TRBJ2-5, the V gene TRBV6-1, with a possible D match to TRBD2 (6 bases). The CDR3 loop spans 14 amino acids. Germline loops: CDR1 MNHNS, CDR2 SASEGT. The V gene lost 0 bases and the J gene lost 5 bases, with 10 bases spanning the gap. The CDR3 loop reads CASSEAGGYETQYF. The CDR3 DNA reads TGTGCCAGCAGTGAAGCGGGGGGTTACGAGACCCAGTACTTC.

CDR3 bases: TGTGCCAGCAGCATCCCGGGACTCGAAGAGACCCAGTACTTC. The encoded protein is CASSIPGLEETQYF. This sequence joins TRBV7-2 and TRBJ2-5, with D possibly TRBD2 on 6 matching bases. Trimming pared 5 bases from V and 3 bases from J, leaving 13 bases between. This CDR3 region has 14 residues. Germline CDR1 and CDR2: SGHTA and FQGNSA. Based on the CDR3 plus reference TRBV7-2 and TRBJ2-5, the full variable domain is GAGVSQSPSNKVTEKGKDVELRCDPISGHTALYWYRQSLGQGLEFLIYFQGNSAPDKSGLPSDRFSAERTGGSVSTLTIQRTQQEDSAVYLCASSIPGLEETQYFGPGTRLLVL.

The J gene is TRBJ1-1, the V gene TRBV7-8, with 9 nucleotides matching TRBD1. J lost 5 bases, V lost 6 bases, and 4 bases had no gene match. The V gene's germline CDR1 is SGHVS and CDR2 FQNEAQ. CDR3 length: 13 residues. CDR3 nucleotide sequence: TGTGCCAGCAGTTACAGGGGGCCAACTGAAGCTTTCTTT. This codes for CASSYRGPTEAFF.

The chain employs TRBV25-1 and TRBJ2-2, with 8 positions matching TRBD1. Trimming took 3 bases from V and 3 from J; bases not matched to a gene: 0. This CDR3 comprises 14 residues. Germline CDR1 is MGHDK and CDR2 is SYGVNS. The CDR3, as DNA: TGTGCCAGCAGTGAGGACAGGGACACCGGGGAGCTGTTTTTT. Translated: CASSEDRDTGELFF.

V and J are TRBV9 and TRBJ1-2; TRBD1 is a possible D gene (5 bases). In germline, CDR1 is SGDLS, CDR2 YYNGEE. This CDR3 has 14 amino acids. Trimming shortened V by 5 bases and J by 4 bases, and 15 bases separated the two germline ends. The CDR3: CASRGGAGGYGYTF. DNA of the CDR3: TGTGCCAGCAGGGGAGGGGCCGGCGGCTATGGCTACACCTTC.

The chain recombines TRBV10-3 with TRBJ2-3; D not resolved. V lost 5 bases and J 8 bases, leaving 14 bases between the germline ends. Germline V gives CDR1 ENHRY, CDR2 SYGVKD. The CDR3 runs to 13 residues. The CDR3 DNA is TGTGCCATCAGTTCCAGTAATGTTGGTACGCAGTATTTT. It translates to CAISSSNVGTQYF.